The clone carrying this T cell receptor (beta chain) was detected only a few times. Its cognate antigen is unknown. The sample belongs to a study of T cell repertoires in cytomegalovirus infection. V dropped 6 bases and J dropped 5 bases, with 8 bases sitting between them. Germline V gene lookup returns CDR1 MNHEY and CDR2 SVGEGT. The length of the CDR3 is 12 residues. Via MiXCR, TCRdb re-called the reads, giving one row per CDR3 protein. The data show a few hundred thousand distinct CDR3 sequences, approximately 40% seen once. This chain uses TRBV6-2 or TRBV6-3 with TRBJ2-1; D remains ambiguous. Specimen: cultured PBMCs, collected from culture after CMV antigen stimulation. The clonotype was recovered from a human donor in good health (CMV status not recorded). Some clones in this sample may be carry-over from other donors' samples. Here the CDR3 DNA reads TGTGCCAGCAGGGCTAGTAACAATGAGCAGTTCTTC. Its translation: CASRASNNEQFF.